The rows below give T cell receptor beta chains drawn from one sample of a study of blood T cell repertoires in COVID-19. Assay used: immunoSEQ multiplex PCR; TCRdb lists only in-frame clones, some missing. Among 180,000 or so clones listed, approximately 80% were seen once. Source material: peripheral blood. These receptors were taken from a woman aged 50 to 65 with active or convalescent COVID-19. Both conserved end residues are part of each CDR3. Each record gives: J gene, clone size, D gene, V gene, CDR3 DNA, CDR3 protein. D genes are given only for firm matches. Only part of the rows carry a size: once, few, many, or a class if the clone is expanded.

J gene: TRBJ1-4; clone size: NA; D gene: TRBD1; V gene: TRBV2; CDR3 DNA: TGTGCCAGCAACCGACAGGGAAGAAATGAAAAACTGTTTTTT; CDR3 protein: CASNRQGRNEKLFF
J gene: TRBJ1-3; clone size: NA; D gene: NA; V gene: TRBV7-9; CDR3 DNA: TGTGCCAGCAGCCCCGGGGGGCTGACATCTGGAAACACCATATATTTT; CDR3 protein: CASSPGGLTSGNTIYF
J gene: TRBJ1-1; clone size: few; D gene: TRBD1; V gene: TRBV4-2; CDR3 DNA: TGTGCCAGCAGCCGGCAGGACAGGGCCGAGGTCCCTGAAGCTTTCTTT; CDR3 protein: CASSRQDRAEVPEAFF
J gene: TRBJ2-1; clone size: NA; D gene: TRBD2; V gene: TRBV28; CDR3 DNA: TGTGCCAGCAGTTTACCGGGACTAGCGGGAGTTGAGCAGTTCTTC; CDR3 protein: CASSLPGLAGVEQFF
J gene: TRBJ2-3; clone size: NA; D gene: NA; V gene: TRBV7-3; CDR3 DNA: TGTGCCAGCAGCGCGCGGGGACGCACAGATACGCAGTATTTT; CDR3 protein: CASSARGRTDTQYF
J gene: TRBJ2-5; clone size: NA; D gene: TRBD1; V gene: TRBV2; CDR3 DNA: TGTGCCAGCACCAAACAGGGGGCTAAAGAGACCCAGTACTTC; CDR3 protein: CASTKQGAKETQYF
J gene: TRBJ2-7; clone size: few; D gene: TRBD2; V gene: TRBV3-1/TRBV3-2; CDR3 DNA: TGTGCCAGCAGCCAAGATGGGGGACTAGCGGGAGTCCCCTACGAGCAGTACTTC; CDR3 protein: CASSQDGGLAGVPYEQYF
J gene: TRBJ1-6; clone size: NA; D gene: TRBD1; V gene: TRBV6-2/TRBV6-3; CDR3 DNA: TGTGCCAGCAGTTACTCGTGGGACAGGGACCCCCTCCACTTT; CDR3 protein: CASSYSWDRDPLHF
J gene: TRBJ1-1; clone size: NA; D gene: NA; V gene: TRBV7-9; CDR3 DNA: TGTGCCAGCAGCTTAGGGGCGAACACTGAAGCTTTCTTT; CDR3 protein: CASSLGANTEAFF
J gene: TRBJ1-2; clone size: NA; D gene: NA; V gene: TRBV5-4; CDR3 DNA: TGTGCCAGCAGCTTGGCATCTCGGCAGGCGGGGTATGGCTACACCTTC; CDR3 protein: CASSLASRQAGYGYTF
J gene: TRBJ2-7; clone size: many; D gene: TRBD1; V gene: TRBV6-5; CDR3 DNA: TGTGCCAGCAGTTACGGACAGGGGGGGTCCTACGAGCAGTACTTC; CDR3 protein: CASSYGQGGSYEQYF
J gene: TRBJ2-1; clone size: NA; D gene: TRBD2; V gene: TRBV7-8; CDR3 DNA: TGTGCCAGCAGCGCTAGCGGGAGGGCCGGTGACCATGAGCAGTTCTTC; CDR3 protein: CASSASGRAGDHEQFF
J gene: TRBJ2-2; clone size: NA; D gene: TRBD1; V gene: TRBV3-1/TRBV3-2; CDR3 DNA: TGTGCCAGCAGTATTGGGACAGGGGCTATCACCGGGGAGCTGTTTTTT; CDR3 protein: CASSIGTGAITGELFF
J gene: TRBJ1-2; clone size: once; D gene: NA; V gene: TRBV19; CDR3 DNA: TGTGCCAGTAGTATACAGGCAGTCGGAGGCTACACCTTC; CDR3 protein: CASSIQAVGGYTF
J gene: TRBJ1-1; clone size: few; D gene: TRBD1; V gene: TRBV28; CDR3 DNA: TGTGCCAGCAGCGGCGACAGGGTGGACTCGAACACTGAAGCTTTCTTT; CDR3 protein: CASSGDRVDSNTEAFF
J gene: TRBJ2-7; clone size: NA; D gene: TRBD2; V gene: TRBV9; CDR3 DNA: TGTGCCAGCAGCGGGGGACTAGCGGGATCCTACGAGCAGTACTTC; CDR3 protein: CASSGGLAGSYEQYF
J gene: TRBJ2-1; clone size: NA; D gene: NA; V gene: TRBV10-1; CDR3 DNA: TGCGCCAGCAGAGACTGTGAGTTCTTC; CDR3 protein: CASRDCEFF
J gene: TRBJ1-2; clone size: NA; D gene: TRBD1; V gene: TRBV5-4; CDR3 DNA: TGTGCCAGCACCACGGACAGGGATTGGGATGGCTACACCTTC; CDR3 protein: CASTTDRDWDGYTF
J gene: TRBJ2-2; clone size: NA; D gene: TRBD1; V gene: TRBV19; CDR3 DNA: TGTGCCAGTAGAGTACTCTGGACAGGCAACACCGGGGAGCTGTTTTTT; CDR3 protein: CASRVLWTGNTGELFF